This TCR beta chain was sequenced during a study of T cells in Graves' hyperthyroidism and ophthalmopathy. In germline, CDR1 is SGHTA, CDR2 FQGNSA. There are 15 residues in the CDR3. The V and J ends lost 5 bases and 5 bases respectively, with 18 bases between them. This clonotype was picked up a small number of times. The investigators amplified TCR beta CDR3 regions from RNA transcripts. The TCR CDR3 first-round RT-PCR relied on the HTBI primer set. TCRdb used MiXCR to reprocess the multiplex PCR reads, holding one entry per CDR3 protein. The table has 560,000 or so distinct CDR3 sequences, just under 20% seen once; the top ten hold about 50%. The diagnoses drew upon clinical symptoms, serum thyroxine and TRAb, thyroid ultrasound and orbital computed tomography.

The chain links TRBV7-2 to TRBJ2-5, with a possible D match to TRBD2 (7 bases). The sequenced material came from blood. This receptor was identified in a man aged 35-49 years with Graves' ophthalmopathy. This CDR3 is CASSPQGGGHETQYF. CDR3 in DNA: TGTGCCAGCAGCCCCCAGGGCGGGGGCCACGAGACCCAGTACTTC.